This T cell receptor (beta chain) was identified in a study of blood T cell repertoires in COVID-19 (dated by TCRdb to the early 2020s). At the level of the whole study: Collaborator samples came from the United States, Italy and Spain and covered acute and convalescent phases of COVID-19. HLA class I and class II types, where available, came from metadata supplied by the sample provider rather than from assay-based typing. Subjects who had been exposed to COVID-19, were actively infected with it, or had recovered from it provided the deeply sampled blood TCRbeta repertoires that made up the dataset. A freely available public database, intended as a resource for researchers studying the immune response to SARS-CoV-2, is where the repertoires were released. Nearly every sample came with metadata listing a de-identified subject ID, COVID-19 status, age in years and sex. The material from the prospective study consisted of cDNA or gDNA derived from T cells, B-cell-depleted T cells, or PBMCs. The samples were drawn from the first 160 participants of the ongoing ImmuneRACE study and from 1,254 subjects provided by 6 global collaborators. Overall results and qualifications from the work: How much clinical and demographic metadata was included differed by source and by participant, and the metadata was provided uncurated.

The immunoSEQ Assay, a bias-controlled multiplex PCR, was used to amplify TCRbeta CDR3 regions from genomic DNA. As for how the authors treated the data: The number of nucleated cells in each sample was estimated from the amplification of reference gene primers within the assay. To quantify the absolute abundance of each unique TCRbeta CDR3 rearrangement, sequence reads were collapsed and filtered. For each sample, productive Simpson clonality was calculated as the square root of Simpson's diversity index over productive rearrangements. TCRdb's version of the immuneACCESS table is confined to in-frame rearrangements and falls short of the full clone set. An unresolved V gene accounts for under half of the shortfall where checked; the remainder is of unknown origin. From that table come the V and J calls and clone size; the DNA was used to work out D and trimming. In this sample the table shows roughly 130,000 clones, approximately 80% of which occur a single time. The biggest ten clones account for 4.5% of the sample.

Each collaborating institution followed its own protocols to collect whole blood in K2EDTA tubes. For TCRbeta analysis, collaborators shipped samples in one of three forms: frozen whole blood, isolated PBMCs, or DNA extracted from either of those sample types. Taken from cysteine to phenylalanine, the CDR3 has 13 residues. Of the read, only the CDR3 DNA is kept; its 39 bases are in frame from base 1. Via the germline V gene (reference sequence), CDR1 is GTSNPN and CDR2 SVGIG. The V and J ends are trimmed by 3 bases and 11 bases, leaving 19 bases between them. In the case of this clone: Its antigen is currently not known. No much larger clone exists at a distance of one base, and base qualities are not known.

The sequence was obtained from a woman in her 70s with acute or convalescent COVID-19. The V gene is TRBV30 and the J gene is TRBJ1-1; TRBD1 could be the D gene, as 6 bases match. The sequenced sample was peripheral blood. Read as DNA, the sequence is TGTGCCTGGAGCGGGAGGGGGTACCTCTGGGCTTTCTTT. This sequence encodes CAWSGRGYLWAFF.